The present T cell receptor beta chain was sequenced within a study of blood T cell repertoires in COVID-19. Study-level background: There were acute and convalescent COVID-19 samples, and they came from the United States, Italy and Spain. The cDNA or gDNA used as material had been derived from T cells, B-cell-depleted T cells, or PBMCs.

Original handling: How many nucleated cells were present was estimated from reference gene primer amplification. TCRdb's copy holds only in-frame clones and misses some; the assay was immunoSEQ multiplex PCR. The V and J calls and clone size were taken over from that table, and D and trimming were inferred from the DNA. The table lists about 90,000 clones, 80% of them singletons. Germline V CDR1 and CDR2: SGHRS, YFSETQ. The V and J ends lost 4 bases and 0 bases, in that order; junction bases with no gene match: 3. There are 15 residues in the CDR3. The sample consisted of peripheral blood. The chain employs TRBV5-1 and TRBJ2-1; 8 nucleotides match TRBD2. The TCR originated in an older woman with acute or convalescent COVID-19. The CDR3 DNA sequence: TGCGCCAGCAGCACTAGCGGAAACTCCTACAATGAGCAGTTCTTC. Translated: CASSTSGNSYNEQFF.